The entry below describes one TCR beta chain. Its specificity is unknown. Sequencing used immunoSEQ multiplex PCR; TCRdb keeps in-frame clones, though not all of them. Altogether tens of thousands of clones are present, over 60% being singletons, with the ten largest covering over 10%. Between the trimmed V and J ends, which lost 1 base and 10 bases, there was a span of 11 bases. There are 14 residues in the CDR3. Per germline, CDR1 LGHDT and CDR2 YNNKEL (reference sequence). This sample stems from a study of T cell responses to AZD1222 COVID-19 vaccine. The study, taken as a whole, reports: Spike-wide coverage was observed for vaccine-associated CD4 TCRs, with dominant responses at 160-218 and 743-854. White British ancestry dominated among donors, who included more females, and clonal diversity was possibly underestimated. The reported proportion of spike-specific TCRs targeting unmutated variant regions was nearly half. Two doses of AZD1222 preceded a rise in Spike-specific TCR breadth and depth.

Source: peripheral blood, taken on day 0 of AZD1222 vaccination. The TCR was taken from an adult in good health. The chain couples TRBV3-1 (or the pseudogene TRBV3-2) to TRBJ1-6, with D uncertain. CDR3 coding DNA: TGTGCCAGCAGCCAAGGTGACCTAGCATCACCCCTCCACTTT. This translates into CASSQGDLASPLHF.